The following is a T cell receptor (beta chain) sequence with its context. As yet, its antigen is unknown. This entry belongs to a study of blood T cells in healthy people across ages. General study findings and limits: Observed TCR beta diversity showed a strong correlation with the percentage of naive T cells as measured by flow cytometry.

This CDR3 region has 13 residues. The V gene's germline CDR1 is DFQATT and CDR2 SNEGSKA (reference sequence). Trimming removed 0 bases from V and 9 bases from J, with 14 bases in between. Then a second PCR, running about 6 to 11 cycles, was carried out with a sample-barcoded 5' primer and a J-beta primer mix. Each CDR3 protein is one row after TCRdb ran MiXCR on the 5' RACE reads. The sample shows fewer than 2,000,000 distinct CDR3 sequences, about 31% of them seen only once. The sample taken for sequencing was blood. This sequence originates from a woman in her twenties or thirties in good health. The chain uses TRBV20-1 and TRBJ1-1; no clear D gene. The CDR3 is CSARDPFQDKAFF. The CDR3 bases are TGCAGTGCTAGAGACCCTTTCCAAGATAAAGCTTTCTTT.